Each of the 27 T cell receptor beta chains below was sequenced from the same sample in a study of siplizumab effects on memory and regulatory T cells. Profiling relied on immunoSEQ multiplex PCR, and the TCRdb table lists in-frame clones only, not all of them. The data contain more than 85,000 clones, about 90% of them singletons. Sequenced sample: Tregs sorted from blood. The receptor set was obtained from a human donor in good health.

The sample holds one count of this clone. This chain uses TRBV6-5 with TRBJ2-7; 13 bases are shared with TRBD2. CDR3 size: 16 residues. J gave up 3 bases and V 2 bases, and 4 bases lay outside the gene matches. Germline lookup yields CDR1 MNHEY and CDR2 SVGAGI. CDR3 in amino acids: CASSYRTSGRGYEQYF. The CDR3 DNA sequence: TGTGCCAGCAGTTACAGAACTAGCGGGAGGGGCTACGAGCAGTACTTC.

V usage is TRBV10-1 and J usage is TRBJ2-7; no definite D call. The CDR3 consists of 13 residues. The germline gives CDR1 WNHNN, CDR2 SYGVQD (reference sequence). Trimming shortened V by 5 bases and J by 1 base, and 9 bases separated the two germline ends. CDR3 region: CASSYSGSYEQYF. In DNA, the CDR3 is TGCGCCAGCAGTTATTCAGGATCCTACGAGCAGTACTTC.

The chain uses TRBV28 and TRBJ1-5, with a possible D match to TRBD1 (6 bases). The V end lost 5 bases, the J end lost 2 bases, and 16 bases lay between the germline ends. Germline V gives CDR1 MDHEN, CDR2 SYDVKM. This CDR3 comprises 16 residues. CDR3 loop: CASSLDRTLRNQPQHF. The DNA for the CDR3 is TGTGCCAGCAGTCTTGACAGGACCCTACGCAATCAGCCCCAGCATTTT.

The CDR3 coding sequence is TGTGCCAGCTCACCTGTCCTAGCCGGTGATACGCAGTATTTT. Encoded protein: CASSPVLAGDTQYF. The J gene is TRBJ2-3, the V gene TRBV18; D possibly corresponds to TRBD2 (5 bases). Deletions cut 3 bases from V and 6 bases from J, with 13 bases between. This CDR3 comprises 14 residues. CDR1 KGHSH and CDR2 LQKENI come from the germline V gene.

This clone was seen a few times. The CDR3 loop reads CASSPTKGQDTGELFF. CDR3 in DNA: TGCGCCAGCAGTCCCACCAAGGGACAGGACACCGGGGAGCTGTTTTTT. The V gene is TRBV10-1, the J gene TRBJ2-2, with TRBD1 identical over 8 bases. The CDR3 is 16 amino acids. The germline V gene has CDR1 WNHNN and CDR2 SYGVQD (reference sequence). J gave up 3 bases and V 5 bases, and 8 bases lay outside the gene matches.

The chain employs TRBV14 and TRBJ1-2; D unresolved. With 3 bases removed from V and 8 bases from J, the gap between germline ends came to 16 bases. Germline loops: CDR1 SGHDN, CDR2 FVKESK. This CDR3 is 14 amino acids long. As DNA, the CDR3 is TGTGCCAGCAGCCAGTGGTCCGGGGTGGAGGGCTACACCTTC. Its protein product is CASSQWSGVEGYTF.

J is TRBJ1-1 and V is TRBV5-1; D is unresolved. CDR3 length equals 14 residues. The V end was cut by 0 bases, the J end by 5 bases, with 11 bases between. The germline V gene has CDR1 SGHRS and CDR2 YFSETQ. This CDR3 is CASSLESARTEAFF. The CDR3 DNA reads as TGCGCCAGCAGCTTGGAGTCAGCGAGGACTGAAGCTTTCTTT. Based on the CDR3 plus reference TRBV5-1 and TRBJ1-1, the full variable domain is KAGVTQTPRYLIKTRGQQVTLSCSPISGHRSVSWYQQTPGQGLQFLFEYFSETQRNKGNFPGRFSGRQFSNSRSEMNVSTLELGDSALYLCASSLESARTEAFFGQGTRLTVV.

CDR3: CASTRIYNQPQHF. The CDR3 region has the DNA TGTGCCAGCACGAGGATTTACAATCAGCCCCAGCATTTT. This chain uses TRBV2 with TRBJ1-5, with D unclear. V gave up 7 bases and J gave up 3 bases, with 10 bases separating them. Per the germline V gene, CDR1 is SNHLY and CDR2 is FYNNEI. The CDR3 loop spans 13 amino acids.

Here the CDR3 DNA reads TGTGCCAGCAGCTTGGCCCTCGGACAGGGAAGGGGCTACACCTTC. Protein: CASSLALGQGRGYTF. The chain has TRBV5-4 and TRBJ1-2, with 8 bases fitting TRBD1. After removal of 0 bases from V and 8 bases from J, the junction contained 9 bases not matched to a gene. This CDR3 is 15 amino acids long. Germline CDR1 and CDR2: SGHNT and YYREEE (reference sequence).

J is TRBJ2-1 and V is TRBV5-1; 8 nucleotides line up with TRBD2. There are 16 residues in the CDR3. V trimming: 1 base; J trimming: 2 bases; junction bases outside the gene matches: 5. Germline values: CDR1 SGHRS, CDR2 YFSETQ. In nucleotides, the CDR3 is TGCGCCAGCAGCTTGAGGACGGGAGGGCCCTACAATGAGCAGTTCTTC. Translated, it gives CASSLRTGGPYNEQFF.

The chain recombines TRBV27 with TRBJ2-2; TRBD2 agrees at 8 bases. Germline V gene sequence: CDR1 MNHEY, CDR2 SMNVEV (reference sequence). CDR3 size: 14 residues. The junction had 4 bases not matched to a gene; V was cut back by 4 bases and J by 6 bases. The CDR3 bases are TGTGCCAGCAGTTCCGGGCGGGGGGCCGGGGAGCTGTTTTTT. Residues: CASSSGRGAGELFF.

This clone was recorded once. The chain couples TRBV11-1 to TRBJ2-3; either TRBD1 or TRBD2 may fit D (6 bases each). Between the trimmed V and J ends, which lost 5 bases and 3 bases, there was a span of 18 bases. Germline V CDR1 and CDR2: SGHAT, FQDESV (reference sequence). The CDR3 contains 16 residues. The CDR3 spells CASSRGPGAGTDTQYF. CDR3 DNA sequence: TGTGCCAGCAGCCGCGGTCCGGGGGCAGGTACAGATACGCAGTATTTT.

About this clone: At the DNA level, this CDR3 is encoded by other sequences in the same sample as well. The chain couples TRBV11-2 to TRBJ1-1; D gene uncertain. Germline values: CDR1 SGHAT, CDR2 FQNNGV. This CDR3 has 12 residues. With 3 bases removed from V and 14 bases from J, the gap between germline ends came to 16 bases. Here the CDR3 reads CASSFGEWRAFF. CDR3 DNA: TGTGCCAGCAGCTTCGGGGAATGGAGGGCCTTCTTT. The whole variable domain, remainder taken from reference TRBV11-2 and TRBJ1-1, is EAGVAQSPRYKIIEKRQSVAFWCNPISGHATLYWYQQILGQGPKLLIQFQNNGVVDDSQLPKDRFSAERLKGVDSTLKIQPAKLEDSAVYLCASSFGEWRAFFGQGTRLTVV.

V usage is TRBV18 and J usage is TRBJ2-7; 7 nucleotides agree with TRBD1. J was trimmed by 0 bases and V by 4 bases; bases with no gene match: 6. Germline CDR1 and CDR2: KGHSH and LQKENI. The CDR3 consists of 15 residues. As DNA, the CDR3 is TGTGCCAGCTCACTACAGACAGGGCCCTCCTACGAGCAGTACTTC. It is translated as CASSLQTGPSYEQYF.

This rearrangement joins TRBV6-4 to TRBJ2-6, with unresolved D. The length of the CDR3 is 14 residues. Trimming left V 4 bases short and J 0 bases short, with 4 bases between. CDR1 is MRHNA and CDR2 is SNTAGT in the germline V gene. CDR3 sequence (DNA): TGTGCCAGCAGTGTCAGCTCTGGGGCCAACGTCCTGACTTTC. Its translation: CASSVSSGANVLTF.

CDR3 sequence reads: CAWRGTSGRDIYQETQYF. The CDR3 nucleotides read TGTGCCTGGAGGGGGACTAGCGGGAGGGATATTTACCAAGAGACCCAGTACTTC. This chain joins TRBV30 and TRBJ2-5; 16 nucleotides align to TRBD2. CDR1 and CDR2 (germline): GTSNPN, SVGIG (reference sequence). The junction had 7 bases not matched to a gene; V was cut back by 3 bases and J by 0 bases. The CDR3 contains 18 residues.

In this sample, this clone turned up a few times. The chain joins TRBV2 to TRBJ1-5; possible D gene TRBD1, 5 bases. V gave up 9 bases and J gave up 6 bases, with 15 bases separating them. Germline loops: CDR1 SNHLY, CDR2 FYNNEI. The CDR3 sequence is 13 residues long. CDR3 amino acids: CASRAGYTQPQHF. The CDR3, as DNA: TGTGCCAGTCGGGCAGGGTATACTCAGCCCCAGCATTTT.

The CDR3 nucleotides read TGTGCCAGCAGTGTCGGGACCCTCAACACTGAAGCTTTCTTT. Amino acids: CASSVGTLNTEAFF. This chain connects TRBV6-1 to TRBJ1-1, with D maybe TRBD1 (5 bases). This CDR3 contains 14 residues. Germline V gene sequence: CDR1 MNHNS, CDR2 SASEGT. The ends were cut back, 4 bases at V and 2 bases at J, with 11 bases in the middle.

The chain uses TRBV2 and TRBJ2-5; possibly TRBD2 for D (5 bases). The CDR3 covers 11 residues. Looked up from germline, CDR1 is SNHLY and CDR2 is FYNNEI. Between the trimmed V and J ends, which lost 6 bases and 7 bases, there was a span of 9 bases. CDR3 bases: TGTGCCAGCAGCGCTGGAGGGACCCAGTACTTC. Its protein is CASSAGGTQYF.

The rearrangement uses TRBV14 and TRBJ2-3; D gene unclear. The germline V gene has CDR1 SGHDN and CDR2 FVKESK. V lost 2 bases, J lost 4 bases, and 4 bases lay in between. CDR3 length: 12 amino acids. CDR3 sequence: CASSQSADTQYF. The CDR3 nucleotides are TGTGCCAGCAGCCAATCAGCAGATACGCAGTATTTT.

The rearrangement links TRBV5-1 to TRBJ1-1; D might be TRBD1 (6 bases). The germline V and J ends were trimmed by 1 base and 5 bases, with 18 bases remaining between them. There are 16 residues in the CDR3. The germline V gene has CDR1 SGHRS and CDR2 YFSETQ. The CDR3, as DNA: TGCGCCAGCAGCTTGCGACAGGTTGAGATGGGTACTGAAGCTTTCTTT. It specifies CASSLRQVEMGTEAFF. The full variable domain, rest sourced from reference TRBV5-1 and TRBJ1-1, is KAGVTQTPRYLIKTRGQQVTLSCSPISGHRSVSWYQQTPGQGLQFLFEYFSETQRNKGNFPGRFSGRQFSNSRSEMNVSTLELGDSALYLCASSLRQVEMGTEAFFGQGTRLTVV.

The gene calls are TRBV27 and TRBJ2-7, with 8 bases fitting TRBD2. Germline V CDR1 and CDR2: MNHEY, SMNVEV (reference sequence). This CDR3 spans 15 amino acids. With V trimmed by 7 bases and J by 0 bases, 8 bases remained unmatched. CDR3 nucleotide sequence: TGTGCCAGCAACCTAGCGGGCAGCAACTCCTACGAGCAGTACTTC. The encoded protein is CASNLAGSNSYEQYF.

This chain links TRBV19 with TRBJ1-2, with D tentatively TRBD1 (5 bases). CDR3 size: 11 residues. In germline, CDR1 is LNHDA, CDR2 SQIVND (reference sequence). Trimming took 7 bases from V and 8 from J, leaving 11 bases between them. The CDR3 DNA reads TGTGCCAGTATGGGGCTTTTCGGCTACACCTTC. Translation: CASMGLFGYTF.

In DNA form, the CDR3 reads TGTGCCAGCAGCTCTGACCGGGAGCTACTGTTCTTC. Its protein is CASSSDRELLFF. This chain joins TRBV7-3 and TRBJ2-1; possible D gene TRBD2, 6 bases. The germline V gene encodes CDR1 SGHTA and CDR2 FQGTGA. CDR3 size: 12 residues. Trimming removed 4 bases at V and 15 bases at J, with 16 bases between.

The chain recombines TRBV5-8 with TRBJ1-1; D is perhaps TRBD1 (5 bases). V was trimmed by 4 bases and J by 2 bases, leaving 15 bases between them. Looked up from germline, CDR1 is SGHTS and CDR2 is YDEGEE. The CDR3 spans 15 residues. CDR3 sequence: CASSQTGRGNTEAFF. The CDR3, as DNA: TGTGCCAGCAGCCAGACGGGACGGGGAAACACTGAAGCTTTCTTT.

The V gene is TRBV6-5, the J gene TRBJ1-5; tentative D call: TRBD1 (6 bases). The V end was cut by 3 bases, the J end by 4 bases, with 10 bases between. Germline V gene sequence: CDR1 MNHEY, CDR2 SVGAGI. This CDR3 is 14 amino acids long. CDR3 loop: CASSYVGANQPQHF. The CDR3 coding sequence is TGTGCCAGCAGTTATGTGGGGGCGAATCAGCCCCAGCATTTT.

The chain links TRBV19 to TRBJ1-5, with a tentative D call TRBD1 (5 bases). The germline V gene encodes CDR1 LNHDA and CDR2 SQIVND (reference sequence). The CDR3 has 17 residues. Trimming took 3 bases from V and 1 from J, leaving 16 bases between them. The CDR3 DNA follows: TGTGCCAGTAGTATGGCCAGGGCGGGTTGGAGCAATCAGCCCCAGCATTTT. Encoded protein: CASSMARAGWSNQPQHF.